What follows are 26 T cell receptor beta chains derived from one specimen sequenced in a study of blood T cell repertoires in COVID-19. Assay used: immunoSEQ multiplex PCR; TCRdb lists only in-frame clones, some missing. The top ten hold 2.6% of the sample, which has under 350,000 clones, over 85% seen once. The sequencing sample was made of PBMCs or T cells enriched from blood (not recorded which). Receptor source: a man in his sixties who had recovered from COVID-19.

This sequence joins TRBV7-2 and TRBJ2-1; D ambiguous. V was pared by 10 bases and J by 2 bases, with 9 bases between. CDR1 and CDR2 (germline): SGHTA, FQGNSA. CDR3 size: 12 residues. DNA of the CDR3: TGTGCCACCCTAGTGCCCTACAATGAGCAGTTCTTC. Encoded protein: CATLVPYNEQFF.

The chain employs TRBV21-1 and TRBJ2-7; the table's D call TRBD1 went unverified against the DNA. TRBV21-1 is deemed a pseudogene. This CDR3 has 18 residues. Here the CDR3 reads CASSKVGNRGPSSYEQYF. The CDR3 region has the DNA TGTGCCAGCAGCAAAGTAGGAAATAGGGGCCCGAGCTCCTACGAGCAGTACTTC.

For this clone: The sample contains more than one DNA sequence encoding this CDR3. This chain links TRBV7-2 with TRBJ2-1; 9 nucleotides align to TRBD1. V lost 4 bases and J lost 7; bases outside the gene matches: 2. Germline values: CDR1 SGHTA, CDR2 FQGNSA. This CDR3 is built from 13 residues. This CDR3 reads CASSSTGGNEQFF. DNA of the CDR3: TGTGCCAGCAGCTCGACAGGGGGGAATGAGCAGTTCTTC. Looking up the rest from reference TRBV7-2 and TRBJ2-1 gives the full variable domain: GAGVSQSPSNKVTEKGKDVELRCDPISGHTALYWYRQSLGQGLEFLIYFQGNSAPDKSGLPSDRFSAERTGGSVSTLTIQRTQQEDSAVYLCASSSTGGNEQFFGPGTRLTVL.

The gene calls are TRBV6-5 and TRBJ1-2; D is unclear. Germline V gene lookup returns CDR1 MNHEY and CDR2 SVGAGI. The CDR3 runs to 14 residues. Deletions cut 5 bases from V and 1 base from J, with 11 bases between. The CDR3 sequence is CASSLGRVNYGYTF. The CDR3 nucleotides are TGTGCCAGCAGTCTTGGTCGGGTTAACTATGGCTACACCTTC.

The chain combines TRBV6-5 with TRBJ2-3; 9 bases agree with TRBD1. The J segment lost 5 bases and the V segment lost 7 bases, leaving 10 bases of the junction unmatched. The V gene's germline CDR1 is MNHEY and CDR2 SVGAGI. The CDR3 is made up of 15 amino acids. The DNA of the CDR3 is TGTGCCAGCACCTCCGGGACAGGGAGGGAAGATACGCAGTATTTT. This codes for CASTSGTGREDTQYF.

This chain joins TRBV7-9 and TRBJ1-4; D is unresolved. Trimming left V 3 bases short and J 4 bases short, with 9 bases between. The CDR3 consists of 14 residues. Germline V lookup: CDR1 SEHNR, CDR2 FQNEAQ (reference sequence). DNA for the CDR3: TGTGCCAGCAGCTTTGGCACAATTAATGAAAAACTGTTTTTT. Protein product: CASSFGTINEKLFF. The variable domain in full, completed from reference TRBV7-9 and TRBJ1-4, reads DTGVSQNPRHKITKRGQNVTFRCDPISEHNRLYWYRQTLGQGPEFLTYFQNEAQLEKSRLLSDRFSAERPKGSFSTLEIQRTEQGDSAMYLCASSFGTINEKLFFGSGTQLSVL.

The rearrangement links TRBV19 to TRBJ1-5, with 9 nucleotides matching TRBD1. Germline V gene data show CDR1 as LNHDA and CDR2 as SQIVND (reference sequence). The CDR3 has 15 residues. Unmatched junction bases numbered 2, after V lost 3 bases and J lost 2 bases. CDR3 bases: TGTGCCAGTAGTATCTGGACAGGGGGCAATCAGCCCCAGCATTTT. Protein: CASSIWTGGNQPQHF.

V and J are TRBV4-1 and TRBJ2-7; 9 positions agree with TRBD2. The germline V gene has CDR1 MGHRA and CDR2 YSYEKL. Germline trimming cut 0 bases from V and 6 bases from J; bases unmatched to any gene: 6. This CDR3 spans 15 amino acids. In DNA, the CDR3 is TGCGCCAGCAGCCAAGAGAACCTAGCGGGGTCCGAGCAGTACTTC. Translated, it gives CASSQENLAGSEQYF.

This clone has just a few counts. The J gene is TRBJ1-1, the V gene TRBV3-1 (or the pseudogene TRBV3-2); 8 nucleotides align to TRBD1. The germline V gene has CDR1 LGHDT and CDR2 YNNKEL (reference sequence). This CDR3 has 16 residues. V lost 2 bases and J lost 1; bases outside the gene matches: 6. The CDR3 region is CASSQRTGTGNTEAFF. The CDR3 region has the DNA TGTGCCAGCAGCCAACGTACCGGGACAGGGAACACTGAAGCTTTCTTT.

The chain uses TRBV7-9 and TRBJ2-7; 13 bases agree with TRBD2. With 5 bases clipped from V and 5 bases from J, the junction kept 6 bases outside the gene matches. CDR3 length equals 15 residues. Germline lookup yields CDR1 SEHNR and CDR2 FQNEAQ (reference sequence). In nucleotides, the CDR3 is TGTGCCAGCAGCGTAACTAGCGGGAGGGCCGACGAGCAGTACTTC. This codes for CASSVTSGRADEQYF.

J is TRBJ1-5 and V is TRBV5-5, with D maybe TRBD1 (6 bases). Trimming shortened V by 1 base and J by 2 bases, and 7 bases separated the two germline ends. The CDR3 is 14 residues long. The germline V gene has CDR1 SGHKS and CDR2 YYEKEE (reference sequence). The CDR3: CASSLPGGNQPQHF. CDR3 nucleotide sequence: TGTGCCAGCAGCTTGCCAGGGGGCAATCAGCCCCAGCATTTT.

The gene calls are TRBV20-1 and TRBJ2-3, with D perhaps TRBD1 (7 bases). Germline V gene sequence: CDR1 DFQATT, CDR2 SNEGSKA (reference sequence). Trimming stripped 3 bases from V and 4 bases from J, with 11 bases between. The CDR3 extends over 13 amino acids. The CDR3 sequence: CSASRRGPDTQYF. The CDR3 nucleotides are TGCAGTGCTAGTAGGAGGGGGCCAGATACGCAGTATTTT.

The rearrangement uses TRBV19 and TRBJ2-1; tentatively, D is TRBD2 (5 bases). This CDR3 region has 17 residues. Germline CDR1 reads LNHDA; CDR2 reads SQIVND (reference sequence). Trimming cost V 5 bases and J 0 bases, with 17 bases left between them. The CDR3 region has the DNA TGTGCCAGTAGTCCTTCGTCCGGCGGGTTCTCCTACAATGAGCAGTTCTTC. This gives the protein CASSPSSGGFSYNEQFF.

This clone showed up just once. A read error may account for a junction end that differs from germline. The V call is TRBV7-7, the J call TRBJ2-3, with 12 nucleotides matching TRBD2. Germline-derived CDR1 and CDR2 are SSHAT and FNYEAQ (reference sequence). There are 19 residues in the CDR3. CDR3: CASSSYPWASGRALIPQYF. The CDR3 DNA reads as TGTGCTAGCAGCTCTTACCCCTGGGCTAGCGGGAGGGCCCTCATTCCGCAGTATTTT. The variable domain in full, with the rest retrieved from reference TRBV7-7 and TRBJ2-3, is GAGVSQSPRYKVTKRGQDVTLRCDPISSHATLYWYQQALGQGPEFLTYFNYEAQPDKSGLPSDRFSAERPEGSISTLTIQRTEQRDSAMYRCASSSYPWASGRALIPQYFGPGTRLTVL.

This clone was seen only a few times. The chain couples TRBV12-3 or TRBV12-4 to TRBJ1-5; 8 bases line up with TRBD1. The V and J ends lost 7 bases and 7 bases, in that order; junction bases with no gene match: 6. The CDR3 runs to 13 residues. CDR3 nucleotides: TGTGCCAGCACTCTGGACAGGGTCCAGCCCCAGCATTTT. Translated: CASTLDRVQPQHF.

This clone came up a few times. Other nucleotide sequences in the sample specify the same CDR3. This rearrangement joins TRBV4-1 to TRBJ2-7, with D maybe TRBD1 (5 bases). Germline V gene sequence: CDR1 MGHRA, CDR2 YSYEKL. Deletions cut 0 bases from V and 3 bases from J, with 9 bases between. The CDR3 has 14 residues. The CDR3 loop reads CASSQEDRGYEQYF. CDR3 nucleotide sequence: TGCGCCAGCAGCCAAGAGGATAGGGGCTACGAGCAGTACTTC.

This chain uses TRBV28 with TRBJ2-7, with TRBD1 matching 8 bases. Germline CDR1 and CDR2: MDHEN and SYDVKM. This CDR3 region has 18 residues. Germline trimming cut 1 base from V and 0 bases from J; bases unmatched to any gene: 11. The CDR3, as DNA: TGTGCCAGCAGTTTATCCCGCCTCGGGACAGGCGTCTCCTACGAGCAGTACTTC. Protein product: CASSLSRLGTGVSYEQYF.

The chain combines TRBV11-3 with TRBJ2-3; unclear D gene. The V gene's germline CDR1 is SGHNT and CDR2 YENEEA. V lost 6 bases and J lost 1, with 11 bases in between. This CDR3 comprises 14 residues. This CDR3 is CASRLTHGTDTQYF. CDR3 DNA: TGTGCCAGCAGACTTACCCACGGCACAGATACGCAGTATTTT.

This chain uses TRBV27 with TRBJ2-2, with TRBD1 matching 8 bases. This CDR3 has 14 residues. The germline V gene has CDR1 MNHEY and CDR2 SMNVEV (reference sequence). The junction had 5 bases not matched to a gene; V was cut back by 5 bases and J by 6 bases. CDR3 nucleotide sequence: TGTGCCAGCAGTCCTTGGACAGGGTCCGGGGAGCTGTTTTTT. It is translated as CASSPWTGSGELFF.

CDR3 region: CASSYLQGVNTEAFF. The CDR3 DNA follows: TGCGCCAGCAGCTACCTACAGGGGGTGAACACTGAAGCTTTCTTT. The chain has TRBV5-1 and TRBJ1-1, with 8 bases matching TRBD1. This CDR3 comprises 15 residues. From germline, CDR1 is SGHRS and CDR2 YFSETQ. V trimming: 3 bases; J trimming: 0 bases; junction bases outside the gene matches: 4.

The V gene is TRBV4-2, the J gene TRBJ2-1; 7 nucleotides match TRBD1. CDR1 LGHNA and CDR2 YNFKEQ come from the germline V gene. The CDR3 runs 16 residues. V dropped 0 bases and J dropped 5; count of bases not matched to a gene: 7. CDR3 DNA sequence: TGTGCCAGCAGCCAAGATCCCCGGGGACAGAACAATGAGCAGTTCTTC. Translating gives CASSQDPRGQNNEQFF.

The chain couples TRBV5-1 to TRBJ2-3; 9 bases are a match to TRBD2. The CDR3 totals 17 residues. Germline V CDR1 and CDR2: SGHRS, YFSETQ. V lost 4 bases, J lost 2 bases, and 11 bases stayed unmatched. CDR3 residues: CASSEGTSLPFTDTQYF. In DNA, the CDR3 is TGCGCCAGCAGCGAGGGGACTAGCCTCCCCTTCACAGATACGCAGTATTTT. Supplemented by reference TRBV5-1 and TRBJ2-3, the full variable domain reads KAGVTQTPRYLIKTRGQQVTLSCSPISGHRSVSWYQQTPGQGLQFLFEYFSETQRNKGNFPGRFSGRQFSNSRSEMNVSTLELGDSALYLCASSEGTSLPFTDTQYFGPGTRLTVL.

For this clone: At one end, the junction sequence differs from germline, possibly due to a read error. The gene calls are TRBV5-4 and TRBJ1-6; the match to TRBD1 covers 8 bases. Germline-derived CDR1 and CDR2 are SGHNT and YYREEE (reference sequence). CDR3 size: 14 residues. CDR3 amino acids: CASSLDRGYSPLHF. The CDR3 bases are TGTGCCAGCAGCTTGGACAGGGGGTATTCGCCCCTCCACTTT.

The rearrangement joins TRBV16 to TRBJ1-2, with TRBD1 matching over 7 bases. CDR1 is KGHSY and CDR2 is FQNENV in the germline V gene. The CDR3 runs to 14 residues. V lost 1 base to trimming and J lost 3 bases; unmatched junction nucleotides: 2. The CDR3 is CASSQWTGDYGYTF. In DNA form, the CDR3 reads TGTGCCAGCAGCCAATGGACAGGAGACTATGGCTACACCTTC.

This chain connects TRBV19 to TRBJ1-6, with 9 bases identical to TRBD1. The CDR3 sequence is 14 residues long. V was pared by 9 bases and J by 10 bases, with 10 bases of the junction left unmatched. The germline V gene encodes CDR1 LNHDA and CDR2 SQIVND (reference sequence). The CDR3 DNA sequence: TGTGCCAGCACCCCGGGACAGGGTGGATCACCCCTCCACTTT. Protein product: CASTPGQGGSPLHF.

The genes are TRBV3-1 (or the pseudogene TRBV3-2) and TRBJ1-2, with 10 nucleotides matching TRBD1. CDR1 is LGHDT and CDR2 is YNNKEL in the germline V gene (reference sequence). V lost 4 bases and J lost 5; bases outside the gene matches: 7. The CDR3 length is 15 residues. CDR3 region: CASSRGQGGSYGYTF. In DNA, the CDR3 is TGTGCCAGCAGCCGAGGACAGGGGGGGAGTTATGGCTACACCTTC.